The 5 T cell receptor beta chains below were found in one sample sequenced in a study of PD-1 blockade in classical Hodgkin lymphoma. Brentuximab vedotin exposure varied, and every patient relapsed after autologous stem cell transplantation. Clones were sequenced by immunoSEQ multiplex PCR, and TCRdb holds only the in-frame ones, with some missing. Of approximately 13,000 clones detected, about 90% appear once; the ten largest clones hold roughly 20%. Sequenced here: peripheral blood mononuclear cells (PBMCs), sampled at baseline. The receptors originated from a human donor with classical Hodgkin lymphoma.

This clone has only one observation. The gene calls are TRBV6-1 and TRBJ1-5; maybe TRBD1 (5 bases). The CDR3 length is 15 residues. Trimming stripped 3 bases from V and 6 bases from J, with 15 bases between. Germline CDR1 and CDR2: MNHNS and SASEGT. The CDR3, as DNA: TGTGCCAGCAGTGATCAGGGTCGAGGTGTTCAGCCCCAGCATTTT. It translates to CASSDQGRGVQPQHF.

The V and J genes are TRBV28 and TRBJ2-3, with D perhaps TRBD2 (6 bases). Trimming took 5 bases from V and 0 from J, leaving 18 bases between them. The CDR3 totals 17 residues. Germline-derived CDR1 and CDR2 are MDHEN and SYDVKM. The CDR3 DNA reads TGTGCCAGCAGTCCCCCCCCCATGGGGACTAGCACAGATACGCAGTATTTT. Translating it yields CASSPPPMGTSTDTQYF.

The rearrangement uses TRBV5-8 and TRBJ1-6, with TRBD1 matching 7 bases. The V gene's germline CDR1 is SGHTS and CDR2 YDEGEE. After removal of 0 bases from V and 7 bases from J, the junction contained 1 base not matched to a gene. The CDR3 runs to 14 residues. The CDR3 loop is CASSLGQGNSPLHF. In nucleotides, the CDR3 is TGTGCCAGCAGCTTGGGACAGGGCAATTCACCCCTCCACTTT.

This clone has only one observation. The CDR3 loop reads CASSLVGNYNSPLHF. CDR3 sequence (DNA): TGCGCCAGCAGCTTGGTTGGGAACTATAATTCACCCCTCCACTTT. The chain couples TRBV5-1 to TRBJ1-6; D unclear. Trimming removed 0 bases from V and 3 bases from J, with 7 bases in between. This CDR3 has 15 amino acids. Looked up from germline, CDR1 is SGHRS and CDR2 is YFSETQ.

For the CDR3, the DNA is TGTGCCAGTAGTACGGGGGACTACACTGAAGCTTTCTTT. This codes for CASSTGDYTEAFF. The chain combines TRBV19 with TRBJ1-1, with D maybe TRBD1 (5 bases). Germline CDR1 LNHDA, CDR2 SQIVND (reference sequence). The CDR3 extends over 13 amino acids. Trimming stripped 4 bases from V and 3 bases from J, with 9 bases between.